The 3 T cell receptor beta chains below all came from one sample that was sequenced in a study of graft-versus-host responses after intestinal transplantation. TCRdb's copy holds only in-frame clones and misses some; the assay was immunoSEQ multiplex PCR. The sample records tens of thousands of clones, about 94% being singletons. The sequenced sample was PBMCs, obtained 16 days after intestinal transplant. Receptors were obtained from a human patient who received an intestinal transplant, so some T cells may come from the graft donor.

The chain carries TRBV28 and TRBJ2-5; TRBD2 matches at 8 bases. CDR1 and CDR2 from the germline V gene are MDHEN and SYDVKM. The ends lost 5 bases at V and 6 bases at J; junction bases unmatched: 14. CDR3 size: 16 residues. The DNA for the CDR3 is TGTGCCAGCAGTCTCACGGGTAGCGGGGACATCCAGACCCAGTACTTC. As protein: CASSLTGSGDIQTQYF. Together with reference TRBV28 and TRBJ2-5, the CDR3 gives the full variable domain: DVKVTQSSRYLVKRTGEKVFLECVQDMDHENMFWYRQDPGLGLRLIYFSYDVKMKEKGDIPEGYSVSREKKERFSLILESASTNQTSMYLCASSLTGSGDIQTQYFGPGTRLLVL.

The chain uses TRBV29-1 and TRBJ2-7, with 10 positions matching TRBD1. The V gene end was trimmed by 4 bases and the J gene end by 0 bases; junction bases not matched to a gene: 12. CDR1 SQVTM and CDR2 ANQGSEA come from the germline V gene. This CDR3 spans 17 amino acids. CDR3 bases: TGCAGCGTTGCCTGGCGCGGGACAGGGGCCCGCTCCTACGAGCAGTACTTC. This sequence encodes CSVAWRGTGARSYEQYF.

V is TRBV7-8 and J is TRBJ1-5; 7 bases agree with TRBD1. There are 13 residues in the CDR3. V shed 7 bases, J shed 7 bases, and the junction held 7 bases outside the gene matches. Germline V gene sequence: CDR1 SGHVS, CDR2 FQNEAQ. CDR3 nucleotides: TGTGCCAGCAAACCAGGGGGTCAGCAGCCCCAGCATTTT. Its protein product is CASKPGGQQPQHF.